This T cell receptor beta chain was documented in a study of regulatory T cells in long-lasting Graves disease. Study summary: Newly diagnosed Graves' patients took antithyroid drugs under 3 months. Overall study findings and caveats: More public clonotypes were shared by persistent patients (2,741) than by new patients (roughly 1,000).

HTBI primers from iRepertoire and Arm-PCR of CDR3 regions yielded the TCR beta libraries. Via MiXCR, TCRdb re-called the multiplex PCR reads, giving one row per CDR3 protein. Here the sample spans some 500,000 distinct CDR3 sequences, approximately 12% being singletons. The time point is: newly diagnosed GD, antithyroid drugs for less than 3 months. PBMCs provided the RNA from which the TCR library was made. Many counts were recorded for this clonotype. Its target is not known. This CDR3 region has 14 residues. V lost 3 bases and J lost 3; bases outside the gene matches: 1. Germline values: CDR1 SGHAT, CDR2 FQNNGV. This sample was also put to use in a study of T cells in Graves' hyperthyroidism and ophthalmopathy.

The source of this sequence is a young man with Graves disease. The sequencing here drew on peripheral blood mononuclear cells (PBMCs), taken at new diagnosis, from a patient treated with antithyroid drugs. The chain combines TRBV11-2 with TRBJ1-3; 8 nucleotides line up with TRBD1. The CDR3 spells CASSFTGGGNTIYF. The CDR3 bases are TGTGCCAGCAGCTTTACAGGGGGTGGAAACACCATATATTTT.